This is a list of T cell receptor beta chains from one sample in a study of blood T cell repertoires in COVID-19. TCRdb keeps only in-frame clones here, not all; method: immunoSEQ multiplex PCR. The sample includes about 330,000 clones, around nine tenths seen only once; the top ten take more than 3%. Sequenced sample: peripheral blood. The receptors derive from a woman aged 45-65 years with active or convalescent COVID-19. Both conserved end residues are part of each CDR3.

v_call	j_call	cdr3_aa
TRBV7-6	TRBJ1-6	CASSLAPGSNSPLHF
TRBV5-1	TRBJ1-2	CASSLGGTTGSYGYTF
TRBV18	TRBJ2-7	CASSRGDEQYF
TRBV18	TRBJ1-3	CASSPIGSVGNTIYF
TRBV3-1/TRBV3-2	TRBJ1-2	CASSQDIVAGLYGYTF
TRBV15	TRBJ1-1	CATSSGLRAYTEAFF
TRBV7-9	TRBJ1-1	CASSTKGAETFF
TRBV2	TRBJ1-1	CASTAQGTGNTEAFF
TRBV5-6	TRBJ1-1	CASSLDRGLNTEAFF
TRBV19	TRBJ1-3	CASSRRQGWNTIYF
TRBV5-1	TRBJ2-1	CASSLAGGANYNEQFF
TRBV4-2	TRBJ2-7	CASSQGRGREQYF
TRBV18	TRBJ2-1	CASSQATGLDNEQFF
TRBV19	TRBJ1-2	CASSDPGEGYGYTF
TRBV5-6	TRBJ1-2	CASSLADYYGYTF
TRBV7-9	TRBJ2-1	CASSLGTSSYNEQFF
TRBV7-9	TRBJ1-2	CASSLGWVDRPPYGYTF
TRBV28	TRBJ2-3	CASSLPGLVPFDTQYF
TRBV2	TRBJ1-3	CASSRGTTGNTIYF
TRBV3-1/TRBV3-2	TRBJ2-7	CASSQDTGTRGEQYF
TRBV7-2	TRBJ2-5	CASSTEAGEQETQYF
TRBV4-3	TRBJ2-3	CASSPGADTGDPSTDTQYF
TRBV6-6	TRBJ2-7	CASSWAPYEQYF
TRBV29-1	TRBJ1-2	CSVERTGGDGYTF
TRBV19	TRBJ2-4	CASRPFSGGAKNIQYF
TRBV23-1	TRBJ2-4	CASSQSTPWAASGRALAKNIQYF
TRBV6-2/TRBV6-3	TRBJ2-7	CASSYPTATSTGTGAYEQYF
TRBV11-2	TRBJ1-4	CASSWGHDILGEKLFF
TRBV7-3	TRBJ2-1	CASSPRERNEQFF
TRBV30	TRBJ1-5	CAWSVRGALGLHQPQHF
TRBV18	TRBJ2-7	CASSPGLAFYEQYF
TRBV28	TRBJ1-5	CASSTGTPNQPQHF
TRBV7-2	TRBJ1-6	CASSLGTGVRSPLHF
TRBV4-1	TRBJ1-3	CASSQEGLLQGAGNTIYF
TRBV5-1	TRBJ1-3	CASSSGQRVSGNTIYF
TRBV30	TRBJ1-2	CAWSASGVASNYGYTF
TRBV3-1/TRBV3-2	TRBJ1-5	CASSQGGRGNQPQHF
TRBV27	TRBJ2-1	CASKALDTYNEQFF
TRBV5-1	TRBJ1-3	CASSLQGNSGNTIYF
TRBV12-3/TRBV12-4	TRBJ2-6	CASSLVQGTFLTF
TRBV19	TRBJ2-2	CASRKRTGANSNTGELFF
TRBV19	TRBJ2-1	CASSIVRGAGRGGEQFF
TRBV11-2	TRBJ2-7	CASSADRAYEQYF
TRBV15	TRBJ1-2	CATSRDQSGVGYGYTF
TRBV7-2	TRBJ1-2	CASSFTSGANYGYTF
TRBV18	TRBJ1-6	CASSPGRGNSPLHF
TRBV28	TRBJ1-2	CASSFRQILNYGYTF